Below, 7 T cell receptor beta chains from the same sample are listed, as sequenced in a study of CD4+ T cells in melanoma. Sequenced by immunoSEQ multiplex PCR; TCRdb stores in-frame clones only, minus some. This sample has about 9,600 clones, with roughly 70% found just once. Sequenced material: cells from a culture (not recorded whether cultured in vitro). All receptors come from a human donor with melanoma.

The V call is TRBV3-1 (or the pseudogene TRBV3-2), the J call TRBJ1-4; 7 bases are shared with TRBD1. This CDR3 is built from 15 residues. V trimming: 1 base; J trimming: 8 bases; junction bases outside the gene matches: 7. Germline V gene lookup returns CDR1 LGHDT and CDR2 YNNKEL (reference sequence). CDR3 DNA sequence: TGTGCCAGCAGCCAAGGCCTACAGGGGAACGAAAAACTGTTTTTT. Translation gives CASSQGLQGNEKLFF.

The rearrangement uses TRBV6-5 and TRBJ1-5; D uncertain. This CDR3 has 14 amino acids. V lost 10 bases and J lost 1, with 14 bases in between. The germline V gene has CDR1 MNHEY and CDR2 SVGAGI. CDR3 sequence reads: CATQGSGSNQPQHF. The CDR3 DNA reads TGTGCCACCCAAGGTTCGGGCAGCAATCAGCCCCAGCATTTT.

The rearrangement joins TRBV11-2 to TRBJ2-1; tentative D call: TRBD2 (6 bases). This CDR3 is built from 17 residues. With 1 base removed from V and 7 bases from J, the gap between germline ends came to 20 bases. Germline V CDR1 and CDR2: SGHAT, FQNNGV. CDR3 loop: CASSLGRGVDRNNEQFF. The DNA for the CDR3 is TGTGCCAGCAGCTTAGGGCGCGGGGTCGATCGTAATAATGAGCAGTTCTTC.

This clone is labeled as medium-sized (0.01 to 0.1%). The chain recombines TRBV10-2 with TRBJ1-1; D is uncertain. CDR3 size: 11 residues. Germline V gene data show CDR1 as WSHSY and CDR2 as SAAADI. Trimming left V 6 bases short and J 2 bases short, with 4 bases between. CDR3 sequence: CASRDNTEAFF. The CDR3 coding sequence is TGCGCCAGCAGAGATAACACTGAAGCTTTCTTT.

The chain employs TRBV9 and TRBJ2-3; maybe TRBD1 (8 bases). The germline V gene encodes CDR1 SGDLS and CDR2 YYNGEE. The CDR3 loop spans 17 amino acids. With 0 bases removed from V and 7 bases from J, the gap between germline ends came to 21 bases. The CDR3 DNA is TGTGCCAGCAGCGTAGGGGGAACAGGGGGGGCCACGCATACGCAGTATTTT. Its translation: CASSVGGTGGATHTQYF.

V usage is TRBV5-1 and J usage is TRBJ2-1; 7 bases are a match to TRBD2. Trimming removed 4 bases from V and 6 bases from J; junction bases left unmatched: 10. The CDR3 contains 15 residues. Germline-derived CDR1 and CDR2 are SGHRS and YFSETQ. The CDR3 loop reads CASSLTSMGTNEQFF. The CDR3 DNA sequence: TGCGCCAGCAGCCTGACTAGCATGGGAACCAATGAGCAGTTCTTC.

J is TRBJ1-4 and V is TRBV30, with 9 bases identical to TRBD1. The V gene's germline CDR1 is GTSNPN and CDR2 SVGIG (reference sequence). Unmatched junction bases numbered 13, after V lost 1 base and J lost 7 bases. CDR3 length: 17 amino acids. The CDR3 bases are TGTGCCTGGAGTGCCCGTCCCGGGACAGGGAACAGTGAAAAACTGTTTTTT. Translated: CAWSARPGTGNSEKLFF.